This TCR beta chain stems from a study of early T cells in non-severe SARS-CoV-2 infection. Study context: It was bulk RNA from unsorted whole blood that was sequenced, and the chains were unpaired.

TCRdb reanalysed the 5' RACE reads using MiXCR and keeps one entry per CDR3 protein. Among 30,000 to 40,000 distinct CDR3 sequences listed, under 5% were seen once. V was cut by 2 bases and J by 9 bases, with 8 bases left in between. The germline CDR1 and CDR2 sequences are SGHVS and FQNEAQ. The CDR3 has 13 amino acids. The specimen sequenced was whole blood. V gene TRBV7-8 combines with J gene TRBJ1-6; tentative D call: TRBD1 (5 bases). This TCR derives from an adult who was a healthcare worker with PCR-confirmed SARS-CoV-2 infection or an uninfected control (not recorded which). The CDR3 sequence: CASSLTGGSPLHF. The CDR3 DNA reads as TGTGCCAGCAGCTTAACAGGCGGTTCACCCCTCCACTTT.